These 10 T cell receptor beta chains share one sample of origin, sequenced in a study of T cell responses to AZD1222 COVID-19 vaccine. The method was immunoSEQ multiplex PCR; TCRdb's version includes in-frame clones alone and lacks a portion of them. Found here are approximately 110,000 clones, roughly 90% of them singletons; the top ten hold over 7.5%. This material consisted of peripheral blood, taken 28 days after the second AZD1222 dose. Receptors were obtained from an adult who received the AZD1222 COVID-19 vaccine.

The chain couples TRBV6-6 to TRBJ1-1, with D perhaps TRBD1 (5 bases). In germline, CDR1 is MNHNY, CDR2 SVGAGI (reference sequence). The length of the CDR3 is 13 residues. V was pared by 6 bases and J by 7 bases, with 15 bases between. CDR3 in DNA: TGTGCCAGCAGCCTAATGGCGGGGCTTGAAGCTTTCTTT. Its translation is CASSLMAGLEAFF.

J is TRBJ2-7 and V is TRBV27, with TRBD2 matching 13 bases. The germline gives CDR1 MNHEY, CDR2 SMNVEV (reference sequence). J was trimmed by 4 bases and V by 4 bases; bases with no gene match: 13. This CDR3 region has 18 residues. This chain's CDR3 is CASSSTSGGSHYVYEQYF. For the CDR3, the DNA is TGTGCCAGCAGTTCGACTAGCGGGGGGTCCCACTACGTGTACGAGCAGTACTTC.

DNA of the CDR3: TGTGCCAGCAGCCAGGAGCTAAGAAACACCATATATTTT. Its translation: CASSQELRNTIYF. The chain carries TRBV7-8 and TRBJ1-3; D is ambiguous. V lost 5 bases and J 5 bases, leaving 10 bases between the germline ends. CDR1 and CDR2 (germline): SGHVS, FQNEAQ. The CDR3 contains 13 residues.

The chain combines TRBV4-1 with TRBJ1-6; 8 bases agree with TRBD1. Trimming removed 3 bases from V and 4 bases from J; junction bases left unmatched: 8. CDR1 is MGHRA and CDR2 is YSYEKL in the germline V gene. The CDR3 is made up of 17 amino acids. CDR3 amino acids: CASSHPAGGGYNSPLHF. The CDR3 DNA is TGCGCCAGCAGCCACCCCGCAGGGGGCGGTTATAATTCACCCCTCCACTTT.

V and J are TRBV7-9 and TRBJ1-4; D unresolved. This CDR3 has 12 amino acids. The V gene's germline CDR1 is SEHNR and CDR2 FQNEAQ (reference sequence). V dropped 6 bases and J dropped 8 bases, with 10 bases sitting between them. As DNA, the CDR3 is TGTGCCAGCAGGGGTATGGGGGAAAAACTGTTTTTT. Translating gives CASRGMGEKLFF.

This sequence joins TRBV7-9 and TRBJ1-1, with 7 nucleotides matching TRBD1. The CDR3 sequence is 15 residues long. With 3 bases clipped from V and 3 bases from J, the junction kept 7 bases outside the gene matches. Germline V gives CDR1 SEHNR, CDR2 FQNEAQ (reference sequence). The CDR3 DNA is TGTGCCAGCAGCTTTCACGACAGGGCTTACACTGAAGCTTTCTTT. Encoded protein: CASSFHDRAYTEAFF. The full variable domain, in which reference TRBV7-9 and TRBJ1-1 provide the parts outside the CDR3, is DTGVSQNPRHKITKRGQNVTFRCDPISEHNRLYWYRQTLGQGPEFLTYFQNEAQLEKSRLLSDRFSAERPKGSFSTLEIQRTEQGDSAMYLCASSFHDRAYTEAFFGQGTRLTVV.

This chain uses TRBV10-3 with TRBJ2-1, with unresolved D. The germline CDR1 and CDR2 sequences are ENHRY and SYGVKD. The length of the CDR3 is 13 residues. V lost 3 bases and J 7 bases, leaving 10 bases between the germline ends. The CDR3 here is CAISDAEVNEQFF. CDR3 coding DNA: TGTGCCATCAGTGATGCCGAGGTAAATGAGCAGTTCTTC.

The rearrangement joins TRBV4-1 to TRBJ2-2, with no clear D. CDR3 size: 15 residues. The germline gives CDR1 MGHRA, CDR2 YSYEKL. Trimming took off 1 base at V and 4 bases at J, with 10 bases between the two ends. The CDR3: CASSQALQSTGELFF. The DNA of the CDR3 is TGCGCCAGCAGCCAAGCCCTACAGAGCACCGGGGAGCTGTTTTTT.

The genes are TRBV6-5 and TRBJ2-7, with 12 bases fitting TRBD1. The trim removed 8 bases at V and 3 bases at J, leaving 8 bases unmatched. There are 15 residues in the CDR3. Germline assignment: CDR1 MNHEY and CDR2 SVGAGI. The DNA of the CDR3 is TGTGCCAGCGGAATGGGACAGGGGGCAGTCTACGAGCAGTACTTC. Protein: CASGMGQGAVYEQYF.

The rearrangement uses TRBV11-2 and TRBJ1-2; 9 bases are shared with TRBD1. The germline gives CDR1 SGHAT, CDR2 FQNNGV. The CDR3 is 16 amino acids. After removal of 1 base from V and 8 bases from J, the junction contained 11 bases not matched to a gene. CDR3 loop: CASSLVYSGQGDGYTF. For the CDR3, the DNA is TGTGCCAGCAGCTTAGTCTACTCGGGACAGGGCGACGGCTACACCTTC.